The sequence of this T cell receptor (beta chain) was determined in a study of shared clonotypes between healthy human individuals. In the sorted-subset replicate PCRs, 150 to 250 ng DNA, 25,000 to 30,000 T cell genomes, was used. TCRdb's copy holds only in-frame clones and misses some; the assay was immunoSEQ multiplex PCR. Of over 2 million clones listed, 85% to 95% were seen once; the top ten hold 0.13%. Study-level findings and limits: The naive CD4 repertoires of a handful of donors were compared, and around 5% of clonotypes were shared. On the whole, naive subsets had larger estimated richness than memory subsets had. The sole specimen, blood, was sampled, and tissue repertoires likely differ.

On this clone: Its specificity is not known.

The source of this sequence is a man aged 18 to 35 in good health. The specimen was naive CD4+ T cells sorted from blood. The subset here: CD45RA+ positively selected.

The chain's CDR3 is CASSTNRGLNYGYTF. CDR3 in DNA: TGTGCCAGCAGTACCAACAGGGGGTTGAACTATGGCTACACCTTC. The rearrangement uses TRBV2 and TRBJ1-2, with 8 bases lining up with TRBD1. This CDR3 region has 15 residues. From germline, CDR1 is SNHLY and CDR2 FYNNEI. Unmatched junction bases numbered 7, after V lost 5 bases and J lost 2 bases.